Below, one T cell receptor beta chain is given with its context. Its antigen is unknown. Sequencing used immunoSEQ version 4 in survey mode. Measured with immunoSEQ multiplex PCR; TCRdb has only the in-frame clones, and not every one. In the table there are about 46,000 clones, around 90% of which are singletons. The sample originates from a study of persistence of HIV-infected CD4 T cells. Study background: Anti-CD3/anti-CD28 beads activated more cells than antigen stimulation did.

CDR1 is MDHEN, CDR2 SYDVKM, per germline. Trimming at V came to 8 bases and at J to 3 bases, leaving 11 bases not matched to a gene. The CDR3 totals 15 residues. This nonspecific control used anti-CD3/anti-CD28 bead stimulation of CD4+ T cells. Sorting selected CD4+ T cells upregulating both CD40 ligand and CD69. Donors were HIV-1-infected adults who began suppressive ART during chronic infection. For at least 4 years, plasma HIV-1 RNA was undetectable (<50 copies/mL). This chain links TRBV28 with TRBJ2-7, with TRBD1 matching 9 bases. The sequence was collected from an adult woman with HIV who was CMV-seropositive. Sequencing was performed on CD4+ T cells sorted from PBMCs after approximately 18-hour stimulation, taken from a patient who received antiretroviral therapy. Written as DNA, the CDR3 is TGTGCCAGCCGACCCGGGACAGGGAATTTCTACGAGCAGTACTTC. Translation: CASRPGTGNFYEQYF.